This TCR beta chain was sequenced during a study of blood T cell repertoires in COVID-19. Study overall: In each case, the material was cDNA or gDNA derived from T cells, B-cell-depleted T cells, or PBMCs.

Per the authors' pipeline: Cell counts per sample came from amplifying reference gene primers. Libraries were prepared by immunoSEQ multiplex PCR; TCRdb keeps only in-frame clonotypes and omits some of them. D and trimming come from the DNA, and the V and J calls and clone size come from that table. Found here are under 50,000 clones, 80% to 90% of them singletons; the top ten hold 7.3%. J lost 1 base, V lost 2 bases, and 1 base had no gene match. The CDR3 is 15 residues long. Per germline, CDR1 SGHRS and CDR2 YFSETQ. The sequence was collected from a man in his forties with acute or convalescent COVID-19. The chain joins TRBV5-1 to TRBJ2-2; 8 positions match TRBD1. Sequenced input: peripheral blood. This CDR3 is CASSFGTGNTGELFF. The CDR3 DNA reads TGCGCCAGCAGCTTTGGGACAGGGAACACCGGGGAGCTGTTTTTT.